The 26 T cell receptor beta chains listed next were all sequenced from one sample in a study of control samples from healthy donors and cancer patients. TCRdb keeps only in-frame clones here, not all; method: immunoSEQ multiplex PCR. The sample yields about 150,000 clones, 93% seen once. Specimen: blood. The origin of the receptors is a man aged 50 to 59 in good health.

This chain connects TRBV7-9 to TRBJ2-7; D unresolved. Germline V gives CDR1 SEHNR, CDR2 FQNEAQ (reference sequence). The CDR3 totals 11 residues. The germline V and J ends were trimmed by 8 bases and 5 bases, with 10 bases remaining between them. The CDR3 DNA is TGTGCCAGCGGGTCGTCCCACGAGCAGTACTTC. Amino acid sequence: CASGSSHEQYF.

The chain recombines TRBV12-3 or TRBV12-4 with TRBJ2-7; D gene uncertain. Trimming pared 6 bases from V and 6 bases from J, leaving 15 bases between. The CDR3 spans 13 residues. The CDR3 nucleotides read TGTGCCAGCAGCTCTTCCACCTCTCGCGAGCAGTACTTC. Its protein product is CASSSSTSREQYF.

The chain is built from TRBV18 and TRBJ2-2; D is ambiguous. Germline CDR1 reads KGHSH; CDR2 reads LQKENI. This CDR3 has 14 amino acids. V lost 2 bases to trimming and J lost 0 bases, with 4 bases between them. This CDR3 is CASSPIPNTGELFF. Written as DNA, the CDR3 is TGTGCCAGCTCACCAATTCCGAACACCGGGGAGCTGTTTTTT.

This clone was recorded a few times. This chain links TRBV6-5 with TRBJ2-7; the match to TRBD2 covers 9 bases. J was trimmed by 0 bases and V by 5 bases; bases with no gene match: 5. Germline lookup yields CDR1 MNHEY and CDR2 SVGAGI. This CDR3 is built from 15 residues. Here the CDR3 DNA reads TGTGCCAGCAGTCCGACTAGCGGCATCTCCTACGAGCAGTACTTC. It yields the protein CASSPTSGISYEQYF.

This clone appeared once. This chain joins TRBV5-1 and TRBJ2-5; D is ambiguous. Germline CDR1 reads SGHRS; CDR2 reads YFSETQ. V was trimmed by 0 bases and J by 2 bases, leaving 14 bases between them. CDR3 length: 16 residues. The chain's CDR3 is CASSLAGYGEQETQYF. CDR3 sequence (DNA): TGCGCCAGCAGCTTGGCTGGGTACGGAGAGCAAGAGACCCAGTACTTC.

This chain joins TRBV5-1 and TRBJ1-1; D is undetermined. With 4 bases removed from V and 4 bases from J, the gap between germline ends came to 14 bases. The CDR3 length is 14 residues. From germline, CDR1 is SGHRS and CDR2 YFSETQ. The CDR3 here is CASSGGPVSTEAFF. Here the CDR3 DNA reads TGCGCCAGCAGCGGCGGGCCGGTGAGCACTGAAGCTTTCTTT.

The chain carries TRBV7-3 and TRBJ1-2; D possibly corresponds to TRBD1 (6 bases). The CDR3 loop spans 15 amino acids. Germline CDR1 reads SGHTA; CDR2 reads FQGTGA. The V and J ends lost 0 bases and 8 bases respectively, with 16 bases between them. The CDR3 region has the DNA TGTGCCAGCAGCTTAACGGGCCCCAGGGGCGGCGGCTACACCTTC. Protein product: CASSLTGPRGGGYTF.

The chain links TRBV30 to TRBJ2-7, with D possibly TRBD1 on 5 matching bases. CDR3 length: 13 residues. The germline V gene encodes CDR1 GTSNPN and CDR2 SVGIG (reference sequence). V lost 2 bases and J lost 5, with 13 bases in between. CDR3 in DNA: TGTGCCTGGAGTTTTGGCAGGGTGGACGAGCAGTACTTC. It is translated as CAWSFGRVDEQYF.

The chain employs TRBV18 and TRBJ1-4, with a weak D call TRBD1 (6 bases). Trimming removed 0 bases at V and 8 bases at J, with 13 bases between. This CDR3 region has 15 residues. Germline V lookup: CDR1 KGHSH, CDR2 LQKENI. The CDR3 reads CASSPPAGAGEKLFF. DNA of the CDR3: TGTGCCAGCTCACCACCGGCGGGGGCTGGAGAAAAACTGTTTTTT.

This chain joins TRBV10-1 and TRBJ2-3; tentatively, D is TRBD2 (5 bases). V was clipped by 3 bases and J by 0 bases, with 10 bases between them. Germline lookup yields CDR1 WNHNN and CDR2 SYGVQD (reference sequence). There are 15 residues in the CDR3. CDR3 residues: CASSESGVSTDTQYF. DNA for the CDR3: TGCGCCAGCAGTGAATCCGGGGTCAGCACAGATACGCAGTATTTT.

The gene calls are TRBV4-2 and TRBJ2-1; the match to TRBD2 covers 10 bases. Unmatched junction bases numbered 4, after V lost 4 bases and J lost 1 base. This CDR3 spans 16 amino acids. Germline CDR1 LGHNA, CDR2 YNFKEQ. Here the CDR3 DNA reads TGTGCCAGCAGCCCCAGGACTAGCGGTTCCTACAATGAGCAGTTCTTC. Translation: CASSPRTSGSYNEQFF.

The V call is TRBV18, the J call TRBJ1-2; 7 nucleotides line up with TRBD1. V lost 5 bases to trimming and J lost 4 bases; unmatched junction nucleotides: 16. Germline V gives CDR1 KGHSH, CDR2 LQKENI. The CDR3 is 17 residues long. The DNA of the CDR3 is TGTGCCAGCTCAGCAGGGAAAACAGGGGTGGCCCTCTATGGCTACACCTTC. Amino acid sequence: CASSAGKTGVALYGYTF.

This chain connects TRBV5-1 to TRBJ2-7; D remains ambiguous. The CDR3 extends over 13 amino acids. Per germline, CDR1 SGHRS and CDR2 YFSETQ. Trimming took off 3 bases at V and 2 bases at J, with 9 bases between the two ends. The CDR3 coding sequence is TGCGCCAGCAGCTCTGATATGACCTACGAGCAGTACTTC. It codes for CASSSDMTYEQYF.

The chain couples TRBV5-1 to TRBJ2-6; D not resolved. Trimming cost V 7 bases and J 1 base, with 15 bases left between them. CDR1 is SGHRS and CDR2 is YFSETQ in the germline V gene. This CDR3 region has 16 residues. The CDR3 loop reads CASRSTQASGANVLTF. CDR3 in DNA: TGCGCCAGCCGCTCGACCCAGGCGTCTGGGGCCAACGTCCTGACTTTC. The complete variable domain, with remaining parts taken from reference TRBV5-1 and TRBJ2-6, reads KAGVTQTPRYLIKTRGQQVTLSCSPISGHRSVSWYQQTPGQGLQFLFEYFSETQRNKGNFPGRFSGRQFSNSRSEMNVSTLELGDSALYLCASRSTQASGANVLTFGAGSRLTVL.

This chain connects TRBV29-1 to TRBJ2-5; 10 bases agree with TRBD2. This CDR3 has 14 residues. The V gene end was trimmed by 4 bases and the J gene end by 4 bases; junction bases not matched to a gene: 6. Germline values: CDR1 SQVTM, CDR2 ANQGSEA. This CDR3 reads CSVGSSGSAETQYF. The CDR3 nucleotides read TGCAGCGTTGGTTCTAGCGGGAGCGCAGAGACCCAGTACTTC.

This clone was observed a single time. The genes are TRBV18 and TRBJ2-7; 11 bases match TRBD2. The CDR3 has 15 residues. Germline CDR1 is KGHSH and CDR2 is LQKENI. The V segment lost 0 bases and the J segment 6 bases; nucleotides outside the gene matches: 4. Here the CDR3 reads CASSPPIAGGGEQYF. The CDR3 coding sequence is TGTGCCAGCTCACCACCTATAGCGGGAGGGGGCGAGCAGTACTTC.

The CDR3, as DNA: TGTGCCAGTAGCCTCTCGTGGGGGCCGAGCTCCTACAATGAGCAGTTCTTC. Protein: CASSLSWGPSSYNEQFF. The V call is TRBV19, the J call TRBJ2-1, with D possibly TRBD1 on 6 matching bases. The germline gives CDR1 LNHDA, CDR2 SQIVND (reference sequence). The CDR3 totals 17 residues. Deletions cut 6 bases from V and 0 bases from J, with 18 bases between.

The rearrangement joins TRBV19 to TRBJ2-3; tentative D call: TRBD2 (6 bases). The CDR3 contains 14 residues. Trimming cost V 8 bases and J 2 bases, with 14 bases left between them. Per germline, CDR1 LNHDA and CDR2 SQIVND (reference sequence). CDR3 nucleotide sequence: TGTGCCAGTGGGCTAGCGATTGTCACAGATACGCAGTATTTT. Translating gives CASGLAIVTDTQYF.

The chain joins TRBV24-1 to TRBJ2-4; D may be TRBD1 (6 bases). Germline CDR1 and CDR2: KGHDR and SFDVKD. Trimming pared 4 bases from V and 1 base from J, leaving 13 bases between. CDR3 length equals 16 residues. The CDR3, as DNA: TGTGCCACCAGTGAAGCAGGGGCAGGGGCCAAAAACATTCAGTACTTC. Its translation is CATSEAGAGAKNIQYF.

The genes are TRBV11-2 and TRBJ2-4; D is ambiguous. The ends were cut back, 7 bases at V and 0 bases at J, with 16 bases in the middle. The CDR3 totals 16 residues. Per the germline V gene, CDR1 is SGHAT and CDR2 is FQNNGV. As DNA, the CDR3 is TGTGCCAGCACCCCTCCCGAGGAACTAGCCAAAAACATTCAGTACTTC. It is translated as CASTPPEELAKNIQYF.

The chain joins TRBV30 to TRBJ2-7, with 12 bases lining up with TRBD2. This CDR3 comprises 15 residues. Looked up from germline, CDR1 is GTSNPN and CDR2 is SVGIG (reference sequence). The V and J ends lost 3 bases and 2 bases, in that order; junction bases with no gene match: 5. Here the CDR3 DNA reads TGTGCCTGGAGCCCAGGACTAGCGGGGACCTACGAGCAGTACTTC. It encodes CAWSPGLAGTYEQYF. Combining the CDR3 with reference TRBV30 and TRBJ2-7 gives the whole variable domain SQTIHQWPATLVQPVGSPLSLECTVEGTSNPNLYWYRQAAGRGLQLLFYSVGIGQISSEVPQNLSASRPQDRQFILSSKKLLLSDSGFYLCAWSPGLAGTYEQYFGPGTRLTVT.

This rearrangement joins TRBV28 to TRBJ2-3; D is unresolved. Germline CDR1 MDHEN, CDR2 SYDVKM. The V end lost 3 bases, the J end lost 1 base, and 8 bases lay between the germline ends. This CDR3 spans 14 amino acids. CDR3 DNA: TGTGCCAGCAGTTTCGCAAGGGGCACAGATACGCAGTATTTT. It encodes CASSFARGTDTQYF.

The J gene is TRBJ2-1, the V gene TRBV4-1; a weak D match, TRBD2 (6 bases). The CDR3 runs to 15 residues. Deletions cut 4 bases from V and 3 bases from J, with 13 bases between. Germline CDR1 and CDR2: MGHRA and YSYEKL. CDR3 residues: CASSPLGGNYNEQFF. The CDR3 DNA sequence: TGCGCCAGCAGCCCCCTTGGGGGGAACTACAATGAGCAGTTCTTC.

CDR3 sequence: CASSRTGGYNEQFF. CDR3 bases: TGTGCCAGTAGTCGGACAGGGGGCTACAATGAGCAGTTCTTC. J is TRBJ2-1 and V is TRBV19; 10 bases line up with TRBD1. The germline V gene encodes CDR1 LNHDA and CDR2 SQIVND (reference sequence). V shed 5 bases, J shed 3 bases, and the junction held 1 base outside the gene matches. The CDR3 spans 14 residues.

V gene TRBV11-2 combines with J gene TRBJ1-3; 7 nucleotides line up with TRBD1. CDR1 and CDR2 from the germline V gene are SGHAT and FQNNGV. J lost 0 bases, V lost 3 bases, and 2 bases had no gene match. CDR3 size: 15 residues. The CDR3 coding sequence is TGTGCCAGCAGCTTGACAGGGAACTCTGGAAACACCATATATTTT. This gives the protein CASSLTGNSGNTIYF.

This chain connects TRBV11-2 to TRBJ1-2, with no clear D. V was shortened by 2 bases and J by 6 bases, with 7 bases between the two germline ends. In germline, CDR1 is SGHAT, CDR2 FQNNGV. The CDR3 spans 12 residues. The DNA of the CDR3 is TGTGCCAGCAGCTTATATCCCGATGGCTACACCTTC. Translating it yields CASSLYPDGYTF.